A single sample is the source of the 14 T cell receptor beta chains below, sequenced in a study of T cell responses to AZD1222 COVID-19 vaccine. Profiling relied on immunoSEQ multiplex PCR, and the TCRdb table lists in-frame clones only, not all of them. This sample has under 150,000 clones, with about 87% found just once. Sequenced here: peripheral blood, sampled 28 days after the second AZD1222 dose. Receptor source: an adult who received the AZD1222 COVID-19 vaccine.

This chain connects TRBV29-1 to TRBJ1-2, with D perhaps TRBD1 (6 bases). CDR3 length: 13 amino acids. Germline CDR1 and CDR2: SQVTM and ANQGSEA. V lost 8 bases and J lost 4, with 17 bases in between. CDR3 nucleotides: TGCAGCTTCAAATACAGGGATTCCTATGGCTACACCTTC. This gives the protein CSFKYRDSYGYTF.

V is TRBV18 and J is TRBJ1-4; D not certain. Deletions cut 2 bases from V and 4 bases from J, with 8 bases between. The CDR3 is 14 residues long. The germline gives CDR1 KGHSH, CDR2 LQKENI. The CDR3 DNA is TGTGCCAGCTCACCAGGGCGGATTAATGAAAAACTGTTTTTT. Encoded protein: CASSPGRINEKLFF.

The CDR3 spells CASTGTSGRYEQYF. CDR3 DNA: TGTGCCAGCACCGGGACTAGCGGGAGATACGAGCAGTACTTC. The chain has TRBV11-2 and TRBJ2-7; 14 nucleotides align to TRBD2. V lost 7 bases to trimming and J lost 4 bases; unmatched junction nucleotides: 3. Germline CDR1 reads SGHAT; CDR2 reads FQNNGV. The CDR3 extends over 14 amino acids.

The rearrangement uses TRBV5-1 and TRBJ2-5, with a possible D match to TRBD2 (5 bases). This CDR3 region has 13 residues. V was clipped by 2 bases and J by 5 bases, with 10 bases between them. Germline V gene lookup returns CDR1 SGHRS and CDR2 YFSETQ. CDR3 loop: CASSFGQRETQYF. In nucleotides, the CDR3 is TGCGCCAGCAGCTTCGGGCAGCGGGAGACCCAGTACTTC.

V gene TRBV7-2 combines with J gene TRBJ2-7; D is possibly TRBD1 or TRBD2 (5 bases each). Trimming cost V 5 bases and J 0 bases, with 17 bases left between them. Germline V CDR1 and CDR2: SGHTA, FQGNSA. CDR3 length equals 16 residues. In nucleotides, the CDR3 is TGTGCCAGCAGCCGGGGCTCGTTAAGCACCTCCTACGAGCAGTACTTC. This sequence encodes CASSRGSLSTSYEQYF.

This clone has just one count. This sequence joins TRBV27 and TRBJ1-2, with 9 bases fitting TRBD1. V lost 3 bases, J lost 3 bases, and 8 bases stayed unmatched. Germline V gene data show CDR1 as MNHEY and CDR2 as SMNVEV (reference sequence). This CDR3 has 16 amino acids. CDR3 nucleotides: TGTGCCAGCAGTTTGTCCGGGACAGGGAGAGACTATGGCTACACCTTC. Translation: CASSLSGTGRDYGYTF.

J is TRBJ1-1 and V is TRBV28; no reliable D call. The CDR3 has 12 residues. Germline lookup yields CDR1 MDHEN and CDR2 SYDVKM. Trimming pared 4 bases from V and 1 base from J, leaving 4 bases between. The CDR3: CASSSGNTEAFF. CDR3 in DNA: TGTGCCAGCAGTTCAGGGAACACTGAAGCTTTCTTT.

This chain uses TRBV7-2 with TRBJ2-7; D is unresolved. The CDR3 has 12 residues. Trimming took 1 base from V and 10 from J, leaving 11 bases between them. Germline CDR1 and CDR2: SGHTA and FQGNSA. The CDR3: CASSLGPVEQYF. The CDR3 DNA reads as TGTGCCAGCAGCTTAGGACCGGTAGAACAGTACTTC.

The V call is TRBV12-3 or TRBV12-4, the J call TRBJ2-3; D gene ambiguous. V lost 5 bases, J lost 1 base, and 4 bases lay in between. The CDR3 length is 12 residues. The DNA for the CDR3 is TGTGCCAGCAGTCAAGGCACAGATACGCAGTATTTT. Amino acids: CASSQGTDTQYF.

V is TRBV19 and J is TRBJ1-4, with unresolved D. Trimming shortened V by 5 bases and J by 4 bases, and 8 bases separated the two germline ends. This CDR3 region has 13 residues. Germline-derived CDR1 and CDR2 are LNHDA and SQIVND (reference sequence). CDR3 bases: TGTGCCAGTAGTCGTGTCGTTAATGAAAAACTGTTTTTT. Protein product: CASSRVVNEKLFF.

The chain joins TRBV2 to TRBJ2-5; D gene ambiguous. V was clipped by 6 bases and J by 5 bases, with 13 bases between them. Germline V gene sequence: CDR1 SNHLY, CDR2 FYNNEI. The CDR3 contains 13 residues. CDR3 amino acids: CASRSPPRETQYF. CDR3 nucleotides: TGTGCCAGCAGGTCTCCCCCCCGGGAGACCCAGTACTTC. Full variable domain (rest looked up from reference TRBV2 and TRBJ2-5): EPEVTQTPSHQVTQMGQEVILRCVPISNHLYFYWYRQILGQKVEFLVSFYNNEISEKSEIFDDQFSVERPDGSNFTLKIRSTKLEDSAMYFCASRSPPRETQYFGPGTRLLVL.

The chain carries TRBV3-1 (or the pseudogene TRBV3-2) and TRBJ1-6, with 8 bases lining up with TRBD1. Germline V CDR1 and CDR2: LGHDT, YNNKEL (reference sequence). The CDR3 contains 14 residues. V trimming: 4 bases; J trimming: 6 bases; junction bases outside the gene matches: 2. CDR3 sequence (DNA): TGTGCCAGCAGCCCAGGGACAGGTAATTCACCCCTCCACTTT. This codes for CASSPGTGNSPLHF.

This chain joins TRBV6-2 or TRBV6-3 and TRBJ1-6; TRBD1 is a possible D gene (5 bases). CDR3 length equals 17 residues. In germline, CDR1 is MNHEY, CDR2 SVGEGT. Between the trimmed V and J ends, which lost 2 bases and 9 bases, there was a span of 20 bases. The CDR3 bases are TGTGCCAGCAGTTACGGGGAAACAGGTTTTGGATCTTCACCCCTCCACTTT. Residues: CASSYGETGFGSSPLHF.

Here the CDR3 reads CASSPSGGPPSAYEQYF. In DNA, the CDR3 is TGTGCCAGCAGCCCTAGCGGGGGGCCTCCTTCCGCCTACGAGCAGTACTTC. The rearrangement uses TRBV7-6 and TRBJ2-7; 11 bases line up with TRBD2. Germline assignment: CDR1 SGHVS and CDR2 FNYEAQ. The CDR3 covers 17 residues. Germline trimming cut 5 bases from V and 2 bases from J; bases unmatched to any gene: 11.